This TCR beta chain was identified in a study of blood T cell repertoires in COVID-19. About the study: Acute and convalescent COVID-19 samples came from the United States, Italy and Spain. T cells, B-cell-depleted T cells, or PBMCs provided the cDNA or gDNA that served as material.

The CDR3 runs to 14 residues. Germline assignment: CDR1 MNHEY and CDR2 SVGAGI. Trimming removed 10 bases from V and 5 bases from J; junction bases left unmatched: 8. Per the original data handling: Nucleated cell number was recorded as an estimate derived from reference gene primer amplification. TCRdb keeps only in-frame clones here, not all; method: immunoSEQ multiplex PCR. V and J calls and clone size are given by that table; D and trimming were obtained from the DNA. Of 150,000 to 200,000 clones listed, over 80% are singletons. This TCR was sampled from a woman aged 25-40 years with acute or convalescent COVID-19. V and J are TRBV6-5 and TRBJ2-5; 12 bases match TRBD2. Source material: peripheral blood. The CDR3 loop reads CATSSGGADETQYF. For the CDR3, the DNA is TGTGCCACTTCTAGCGGGGGGGCCGATGAGACCCAGTACTTC.